This T cell receptor (beta chain) was captured in a study of blood T cell repertoires in COVID-19. At the level of the study: Acute and convalescent COVID-19 specimens originated in the United States, Italy and Spain. Sample material is recorded as cDNA or gDNA derived from T cells, B-cell-depleted T cells, or PBMCs.

Each participant's cohort was designated according to participant-reported clinical history. In the original workflow: Nucleated cell number was recorded as an estimate derived from reference gene primer amplification. Using immunoSEQ multiplex PCR, the repertoire was profiled, and TCRdb retains in-frame clones only, with some absent. The DNA gave D and trimming, while V, J and clone size come from that table. The profile shows 300,000 to 450,000 clones, around nine tenths of them singletons. Trimming cost V 1 base and J 5 bases, with 20 bases left between them. CDR3 length: 17 residues. Germline CDR1 is KGHSH and CDR2 is LQKENI.

Sequences were obtained from PBMCs or T cells enriched from blood (not recorded which). The receptor comes from a woman aged 30 to 39 who had been exposed to COVID-19. The V and J genes are TRBV18 and TRBJ2-5; perhaps TRBD1 as D (6 bases). Here the CDR3 DNA reads TGTGCCAGCTCACCACGTTACCCTGACAGGTTCGGGGAGACCCAGTACTTC. Its protein is CASSPRYPDRFGETQYF.